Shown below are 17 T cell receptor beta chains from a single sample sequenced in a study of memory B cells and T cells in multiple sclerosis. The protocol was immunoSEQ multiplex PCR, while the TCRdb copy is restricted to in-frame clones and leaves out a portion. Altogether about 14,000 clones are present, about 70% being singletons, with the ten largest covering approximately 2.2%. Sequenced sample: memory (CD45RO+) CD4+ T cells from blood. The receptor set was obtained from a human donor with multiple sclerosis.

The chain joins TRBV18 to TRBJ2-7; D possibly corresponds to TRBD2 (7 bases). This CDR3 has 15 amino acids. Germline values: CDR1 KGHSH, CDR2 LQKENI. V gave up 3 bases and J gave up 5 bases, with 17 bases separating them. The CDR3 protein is CASSPLGGRPHEQYF. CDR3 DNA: TGTGCCAGCTCACCCCTGGGGGGGCGCCCCCACGAGCAGTACTTC.

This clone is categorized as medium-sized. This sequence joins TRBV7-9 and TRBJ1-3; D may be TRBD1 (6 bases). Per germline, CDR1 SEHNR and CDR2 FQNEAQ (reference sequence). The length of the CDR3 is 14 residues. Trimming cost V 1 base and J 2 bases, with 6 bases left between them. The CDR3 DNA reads TGTGCCAGCAGCTTAGGACAGGCTGGAAACACCATATATTTT. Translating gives CASSLGQAGNTIYF.

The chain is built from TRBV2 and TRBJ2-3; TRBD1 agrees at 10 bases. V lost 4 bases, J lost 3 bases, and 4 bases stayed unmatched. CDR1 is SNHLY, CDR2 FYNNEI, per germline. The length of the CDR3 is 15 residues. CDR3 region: CASSGDRGITDTQYF. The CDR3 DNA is TGTGCCAGCAGTGGGGACAGGGGTATAACAGATACGCAGTATTTT.

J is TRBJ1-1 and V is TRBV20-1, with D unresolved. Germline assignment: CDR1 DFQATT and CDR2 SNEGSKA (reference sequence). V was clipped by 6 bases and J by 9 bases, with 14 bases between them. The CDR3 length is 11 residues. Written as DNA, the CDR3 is TGCAGTGCAAAACAGCTCCCGCAAGCTTTCTTT. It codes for CSAKQLPQAFF.

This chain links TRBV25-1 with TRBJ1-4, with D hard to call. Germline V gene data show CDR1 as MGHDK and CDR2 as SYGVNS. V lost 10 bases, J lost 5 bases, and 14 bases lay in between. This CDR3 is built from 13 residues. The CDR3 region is CATGEEVNEKLFF. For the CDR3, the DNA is TGTGCCACCGGAGAGGAGGTCAATGAAAAACTGTTTTTT.

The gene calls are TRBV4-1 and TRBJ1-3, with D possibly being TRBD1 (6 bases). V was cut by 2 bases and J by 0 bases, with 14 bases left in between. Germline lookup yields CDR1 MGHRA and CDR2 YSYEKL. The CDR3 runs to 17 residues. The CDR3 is CASSQPGQRRSGNTIYF. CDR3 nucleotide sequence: TGCGCCAGCAGCCAACCTGGACAGAGACGCTCTGGAAACACCATATATTTT.

The chain's CDR3 is CASSESWRREDEQFF. For the CDR3, the DNA is TGCGCCAGCAGTGAGTCCTGGCGGCGGGAGGATGAGCAGTTCTTC. The rearrangement uses TRBV10-2 and TRBJ2-1; 8 bases map to TRBD2. Germline values: CDR1 WSHSY, CDR2 SAAADI. The CDR3 contains 15 residues. V shed 0 bases, J shed 8 bases, and the junction held 6 bases outside the gene matches.

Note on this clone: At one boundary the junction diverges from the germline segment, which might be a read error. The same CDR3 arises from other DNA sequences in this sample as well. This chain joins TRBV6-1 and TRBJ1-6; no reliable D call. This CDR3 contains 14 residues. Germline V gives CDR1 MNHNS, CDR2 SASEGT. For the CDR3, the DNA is TGTGCCAGCAGTGCGGCGGAAATCAATTCCCCCCTCCACTTT. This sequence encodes CASSAAEINSPLHF.

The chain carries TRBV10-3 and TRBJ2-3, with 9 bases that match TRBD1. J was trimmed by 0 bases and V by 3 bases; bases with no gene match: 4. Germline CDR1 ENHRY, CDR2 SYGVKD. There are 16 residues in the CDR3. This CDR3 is CAISDPGQGSTDTQYF. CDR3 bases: TGTGCCATCAGTGATCCGGGACAGGGAAGCACAGATACGCAGTATTTT.

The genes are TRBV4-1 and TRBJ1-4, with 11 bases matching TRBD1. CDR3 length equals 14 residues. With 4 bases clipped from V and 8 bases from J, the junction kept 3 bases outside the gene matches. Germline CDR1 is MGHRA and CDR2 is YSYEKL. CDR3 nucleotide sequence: TGCGCCAGCAGCCGGACAGGGGGCCTAGAAAAACTGTTTTTT. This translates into CASSRTGGLEKLFF.

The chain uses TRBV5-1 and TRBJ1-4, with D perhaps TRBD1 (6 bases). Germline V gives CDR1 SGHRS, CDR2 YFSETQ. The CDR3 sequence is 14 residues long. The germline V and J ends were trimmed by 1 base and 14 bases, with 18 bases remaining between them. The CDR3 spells CASSLSGALPNLFF. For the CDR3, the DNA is TGCGCCAGCAGCTTGTCAGGGGCGCTACCTAATCTGTTTTTT.

The CDR3 loop reads CASSSRGMNTEAFF. CDR3 DNA sequence: TGTGCCAGCAGTTCCAGGGGCATGAACACTGAAGCTTTCTTT. The chain employs TRBV28 and TRBJ1-1; D perhaps matches TRBD1 (6 bases). Germline CDR1 and CDR2: MDHEN and SYDVKM. The V gene lost 4 bases and the J gene lost 0 bases, with 9 bases spanning the gap. This CDR3 spans 14 amino acids.

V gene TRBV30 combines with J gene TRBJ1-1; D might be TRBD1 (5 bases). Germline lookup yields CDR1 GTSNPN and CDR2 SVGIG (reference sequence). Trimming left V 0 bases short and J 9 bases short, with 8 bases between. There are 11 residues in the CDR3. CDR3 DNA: TGTGCCTGGAGTGTAGGGGCCAAAGCTTTCTTT. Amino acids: CAWSVGAKAFF.

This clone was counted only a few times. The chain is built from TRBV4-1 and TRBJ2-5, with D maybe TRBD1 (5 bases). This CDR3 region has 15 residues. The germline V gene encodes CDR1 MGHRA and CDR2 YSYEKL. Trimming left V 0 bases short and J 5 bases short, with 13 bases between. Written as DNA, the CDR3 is TGCGCCAGCAGCCAAGATGGCAGGGTTGGTGAGACCCAGTACTTC. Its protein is CASSQDGRVGETQYF.

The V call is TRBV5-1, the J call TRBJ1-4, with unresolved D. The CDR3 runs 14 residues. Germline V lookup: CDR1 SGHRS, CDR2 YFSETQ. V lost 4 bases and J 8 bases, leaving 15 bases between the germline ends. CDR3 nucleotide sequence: TGCGCCAGCAGCCGGGTCAGTAACCGGGAAAAACTGTTTTTT. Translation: CASSRVSNREKLFF.

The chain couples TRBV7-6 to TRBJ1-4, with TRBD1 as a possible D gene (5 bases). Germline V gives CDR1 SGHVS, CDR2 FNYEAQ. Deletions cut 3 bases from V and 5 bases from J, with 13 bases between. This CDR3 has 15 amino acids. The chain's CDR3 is CASSLWQGSNEKLFF. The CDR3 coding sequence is TGTGCCAGCAGCTTGTGGCAGGGCTCAAATGAAAAACTGTTTTTT.

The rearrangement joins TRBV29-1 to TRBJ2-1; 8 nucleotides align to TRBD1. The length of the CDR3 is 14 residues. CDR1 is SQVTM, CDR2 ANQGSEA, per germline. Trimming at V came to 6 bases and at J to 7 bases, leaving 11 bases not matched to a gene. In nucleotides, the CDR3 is TGCAGCGTCTGGACAGGGCCCCAGACGAATGAGCAGTTCTTC. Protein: CSVWTGPQTNEQFF.